The subject of this entry is one T cell receptor (beta chain). The data originate from a study of blood T cell repertoires in COVID-19. The data were produced by immunoSEQ multiplex PCR, yet TCRdb's version contains in-frame clones alone and is incomplete. Among about 190,000 clones listed, roughly four fifths were seen once. The germline V and J ends were trimmed by 0 bases and 1 base, with 7 bases remaining between them. This CDR3 region has 14 residues. The germline V gene has CDR1 SGDLS and CDR2 YYNGEE. The sequence came from a woman aged 45-65 years with acute or convalescent COVID-19. The specimen sequenced was peripheral blood. This chain uses TRBV9 with TRBJ1-1; tentative D call: TRBD1 (5 bases). The CDR3 loop is CASSVGQWNTEAFF. The CDR3 coding sequence is TGTGCCAGCAGCGTAGGACAGTGGAACACTGAAGCTTTCTTT.